This T cell receptor (beta chain) was identified in a study of T-cell memory formation after mild COVID-19. The overall study: Largely, TCR clusters stayed within a single donor.

Germline loops: CDR1 SNHLY, CDR2 FYNNEI. The CDR3 spans 15 residues. Deletions cut 4 bases from V and 0 bases from J, with 9 bases between. Study-level findings and limits: A subset of responding clones appeared in pre-infection memory, suggesting cross-reactive memory joined. Day 15 to 85 contracting clones showed balanced CD4/CD8; later expanders leaned CD4+. CD8+ contracting clones occupied EMRA, while CD4+ ones occupied mainly CM and EM.

TCRdb reprocessed the 5' RACE reads via MiXCR and lists one record per CDR3 protein. The repertoire holds approximately 340,000 distinct CDR3 sequences, with roughly 15% as singletons. This clonotype was seen more than once but under ten times. Its cognate antigen is unknown. This TCR was recovered from a man between 18 and 35 years old who had mild COVID-19 (a few samples of this study predate the infection). Cell type and time point are not known. This chain connects TRBV2 to TRBJ2-2; D may match TRBD1 or TRBD2 (5 bases each). Sequenced: PBMCs or a T cell subset sorted from them (not recorded which). The CDR3 spells CASSVGAPNTGELFF. CDR3 in DNA: TGTGCCAGCAGTGTCGGGGCCCCGAACACCGGGGAGCTGTTTTTT.